One and the same sample provided the 24 T cell receptor beta chains below, sequenced in a study of beta chain features in type 1 diabetes. The sequenced template was cDNA made from the entire isolated RNA. Sequencing used immunoSEQ multiplex PCR; TCRdb keeps in-frame clones, though not all of them. Among over 500,000 clones listed, around 15% were seen once. The source material was naive CD4+ T cells from blood. All receptors derive from a young man in good health.

This clone was seen more than once but under ten times. The chain combines TRBV5-1 with TRBJ2-5; D unclear. Trimming took 4 bases from V and 3 from J, leaving 13 bases between them. The CDR3 runs to 14 residues. Germline lookup yields CDR1 SGHRS and CDR2 YFSETQ. The CDR3: CASSPASAKETQYF. The CDR3 nucleotides read TGCGCCAGCAGCCCGGCGTCGGCTAAAGAGACCCAGTACTTC. The variable domain in full, with the rest retrieved from reference TRBV5-1 and TRBJ2-5, is KAGVTQTPRYLIKTRGQQVTLSCSPISGHRSVSWYQQTPGQGLQFLFEYFSETQRNKGNFPGRFSGRQFSNSRSEMNVSTLELGDSALYLCASSPASAKETQYFGPGTRLLVL.

The V gene is TRBV19, the J gene TRBJ1-1; D possibly corresponds to TRBD1 (5 bases). The CDR3 is 15 residues long. Germline V CDR1 and CDR2: LNHDA, SQIVND (reference sequence). The germline V and J ends were trimmed by 6 bases and 4 bases, with 18 bases remaining between them. Here the CDR3 DNA reads TGTGCCAGTAGCCGGCAGGAGCGGGGGAGCACTGAAGCTTTCTTT. Translating it yields CASSRQERGSTEAFF.

This clone was picked up a small number of times. The V and J genes are TRBV11-2 and TRBJ1-4; no definite D call. Trimming cost V 11 bases and J 0 bases, with 10 bases left between them. Germline V gene sequence: CDR1 SGHAT, CDR2 FQNNGV. The CDR3 contains 13 residues. The CDR3 DNA sequence: TGTGCCGGACGGGTCTCAACTAATGAAAAACTGTTTTTT. Translated: CAGRVSTNEKLFF.

The rearrangement joins TRBV14 to TRBJ2-7; maybe TRBD2 (6 bases). With 2 bases removed from V and 3 bases from J, the gap between germline ends came to 14 bases. The CDR3 has 15 residues. The germline CDR1 and CDR2 sequences are SGHDN and FVKESK. CDR3 region: CASSQRGGKGYEQYF. CDR3 nucleotides: TGTGCCAGCAGCCAACGAGGCGGGAAGGGCTACGAGCAGTACTTC.

This chain connects TRBV6-4 to TRBJ2-3; TRBD2 matches at 8 bases. The germline gives CDR1 MRHNA, CDR2 SNTAGT. The CDR3 is 14 amino acids. V gave up 6 bases and J gave up 2 bases; unmatched junction bases: 4. CDR3 nucleotides: TGTGCCAGCAGACTAGCGGCCTTCACAGATACGCAGTATTTT. Translating it yields CASRLAAFTDTQYF.

This clone was picked up a small number of times. Other nucleotide sequences in the sample specify the same CDR3. The gene calls are TRBV19 and TRBJ2-2, with D possibly TRBD1 on 6 matching bases. Trimming removed 3 bases from V and 3 bases from J, with 11 bases in between. The CDR3 sequence is 15 residues long. Germline V gene data show CDR1 as LNHDA and CDR2 as SQIVND (reference sequence). Here the CDR3 DNA reads TGTGCCAGTAGTATTCTGGACAGAGACACCGGGGAGCTGTTTTTT. It encodes CASSILDRDTGELFF.

This clone has a handful of counts. The chain has TRBV28 and TRBJ2-3, with TRBD2 matching 12 bases. This CDR3 spans 16 amino acids. Trimming took 6 bases from V and 2 from J; bases not matched to a gene: 6. Germline CDR1 and CDR2: MDHEN and SYDVKM. The CDR3 DNA reads as TGTGCCAGCAGCCCTGGACTAGCGGGGTTCACAGATACGCAGTATTTT. It is translated as CASSPGLAGFTDTQYF.

J is TRBJ2-7 and V is TRBV18; maybe TRBD2 (6 bases). The CDR3 sequence is 14 residues long. Germline assignment: CDR1 KGHSH and CDR2 LQKENI. V lost 2 bases, J lost 6 bases, and 14 bases lay in between. The CDR3 sequence is CASSPGSGTLEQYF. The CDR3, as DNA: TGTGCCAGCTCACCAGGTAGCGGAACTCTCGAGCAGTACTTC.

This sequence joins TRBV6-5 and TRBJ2-7, with a possible D match to TRBD2 (5 bases). V lost 5 bases, J lost 0 bases, and 14 bases lay in between. The germline CDR1 and CDR2 sequences are MNHEY and SVGAGI. The CDR3 runs to 15 residues. The CDR3 here is CASSRGPRSSYEQYF. CDR3 coding DNA: TGTGCCAGCAGTAGAGGGCCGAGGAGCTCCTACGAGCAGTACTTC.

The chain has TRBV6-5 and TRBJ2-2; the D gene is possibly TRBD1 (6 bases). With 5 bases removed from V and 4 bases from J, the gap between germline ends came to 11 bases. The CDR3 consists of 14 residues. Germline-derived CDR1 and CDR2 are MNHEY and SVGAGI. CDR3 nucleotides: TGTGCCAGCAGTCCGGGACATCCCACCGGGGAGCTGTTTTTT. Its translation is CASSPGHPTGELFF.

The genes are TRBV7-9 and TRBJ2-7; the match to TRBD1 covers 7 bases. CDR3 length: 16 residues. Germline loops: CDR1 SEHNR, CDR2 FQNEAQ (reference sequence). V dropped 3 bases and J dropped 3; count of bases not matched to a gene: 11. The CDR3 DNA is TGTGCCAGCAGCTTGAAGGGGACAGCGAAATTCTACGAGCAGTACTTC. It translates to CASSLKGTAKFYEQYF.

This chain joins TRBV4-1 and TRBJ2-2; D might be TRBD2 (6 bases). Germline lookup yields CDR1 MGHRA and CDR2 YSYEKL. The germline V and J ends were trimmed by 6 bases and 2 bases, with 22 bases remaining between them. This CDR3 comprises 18 residues. As DNA, the CDR3 is TGCGCCAGCAGGTACCGCGGGACGGAGAGTCTTAACACCGGGGAGCTGTTTTTT. It translates to CASRYRGTESLNTGELFF.

This chain uses TRBV28 with TRBJ1-2, with 9 bases aligning to TRBD1. The germline V gene has CDR1 MDHEN and CDR2 SYDVKM. Unmatched junction bases numbered 6, after V lost 2 bases and J lost 8 bases. The CDR3 has 14 amino acids. CDR3 coding DNA: TGTGCCAGCAGTTTACAGGGACAGGGCTTAGGCTACACCTTC. This gives the protein CASSLQGQGLGYTF.

CDR3 sequence: CASSVGWRGADTQYF. The CDR3 DNA is TGTGCCAGCAGCGTAGGATGGCGTGGGGCAGATACGCAGTATTTT. The chain joins TRBV9 to TRBJ2-3; D unclear. Germline values: CDR1 SGDLS, CDR2 YYNGEE. V lost 0 bases to trimming and J lost 4 bases, with 12 bases between them. This CDR3 has 15 amino acids.

In its sample, this clone was seen a few times. The genes are TRBV7-2 and TRBJ2-1; TRBD1 matches at 7 bases. The germline V gene has CDR1 SGHTA and CDR2 FQGNSA. Trimming took 5 bases from V and 8 from J; bases not matched to a gene: 12. The CDR3 contains 15 residues. The CDR3 DNA reads as TGTGCCAGCAGCAATAGGGGGCCTAGTAACGATGAGCAGTTCTTC. This codes for CASSNRGPSNDEQFF.

CDR3 nucleotide sequence: TGTGCCAGCAGCCCGCCGGGCAGGGGGAACACCGGGGAGCTGTTTTTT. Protein product: CASSPPGRGNTGELFF. This rearrangement joins TRBV9 to TRBJ2-2; perhaps TRBD1 as D (6 bases). This CDR3 is 16 amino acids long. Germline CDR1 is SGDLS and CDR2 is YYNGEE. The V end was cut by 4 bases, the J end by 1 base, with 14 bases between.

The chain is built from TRBV5-6 and TRBJ1-1, with D perhaps TRBD1 (6 bases). Germline CDR1 is SGHDT and CDR2 is YYEEEE. The CDR3 spans 14 residues. The V end was cut by 4 bases, the J end by 5 bases, with 15 bases between. The CDR3 sequence is CASSPRDIITEAFF. The CDR3 DNA is TGTGCCAGCAGCCCCCGGGACATTATAACTGAAGCTTTCTTT.

A few counts support this clone. The chain uses TRBV7-2 and TRBJ2-7, with D perhaps given as TRBD1 or TRBD2 (5 bases each). Trimming cost V 4 bases and J 6 bases, with 13 bases left between them. Germline CDR1 reads SGHTA; CDR2 reads FQGNSA. The CDR3 is 13 residues long. Here the CDR3 reads CASSSPGTGEQYF. The CDR3, as DNA: TGTGCCAGCAGCTCTCCCGGGACGGGCGAGCAGTACTTC. Drawing the rest from reference TRBV7-2 and TRBJ2-7, the complete variable domain is GAGVSQSPSNKVTEKGKDVELRCDPISGHTALYWYRQSLGQGLEFLIYFQGNSAPDKSGLPSDRFSAERTGGSVSTLTIQRTQQEDSAVYLCASSSPGTGEQYFGPGTRLTVT.

The chain joins TRBV5-6 to TRBJ2-7; the match to TRBD2 covers 11 bases. Germline V gene lookup returns CDR1 SGHDT and CDR2 YYEEEE. The CDR3 loop spans 15 amino acids. V lost 1 base to trimming and J lost 6 bases; unmatched junction nucleotides: 6. CDR3 in amino acids: CASSLYASGRSEQYF. CDR3 in DNA: TGTGCCAGCAGCTTGTACGCTAGCGGGAGGAGCGAGCAGTACTTC.

This clone was seen more than once but under ten times. This chain connects TRBV7-9 to TRBJ1-4; 10 bases map to TRBD1. V was clipped by 5 bases and J by 5 bases; unmatched bases: 5. Germline values: CDR1 SEHNR, CDR2 FQNEAQ (reference sequence). This CDR3 region has 15 residues. The CDR3 is CASSPDRGRNEKLFF. For the CDR3, the DNA is TGTGCCAGCAGCCCCGACAGGGGGCGAAATGAAAAACTGTTTTTT.

This clone came up a few times. The rearrangement joins TRBV4-2 to TRBJ1-1, with D maybe TRBD1 (6 bases). CDR1 and CDR2 from the germline V gene are LGHNA and YNFKEQ. CDR3 length: 14 residues. V was trimmed by 1 base and J by 8 bases, leaving 14 bases between them. The CDR3 DNA reads TGTGCCAGCAGCCAAGTAGGGGGAAAAAAGGAAGCTTTCTTT. This sequence encodes CASSQVGGKKEAFF.

In nucleotides, the CDR3 is TGCGCCAGCAGCCCCCAGAGCGGGGCCTACAATGAGCAGTTCTTC. It specifies CASSPQSGAYNEQFF. The genes are TRBV4-3 and TRBJ2-1; 7 nucleotides line up with TRBD2. The CDR3 spans 15 residues. Trimming at V came to 4 bases and at J to 2 bases, leaving 5 bases not matched to a gene. The germline V gene encodes CDR1 LGHNA and CDR2 YSLEER.

V usage is TRBV9 and J usage is TRBJ1-1, with 9 bases lining up with TRBD1. CDR1 and CDR2 from the germline V gene are SGDLS and YYNGEE. The CDR3 loop spans 15 amino acids. The J segment lost 10 bases and the V segment lost 4 bases, leaving 14 bases of the junction unmatched. CDR3 sequence: CASSLQAGTGFPAFF. Here the CDR3 DNA reads TGTGCCAGCAGCTTACAGGCCGGGACAGGGTTTCCAGCTTTCTTT.

V and J are TRBV7-2 and TRBJ2-4, with D perhaps given as TRBD1 or TRBD2 (6 bases each). Trimming pared 0 bases from V and 7 bases from J, leaving 10 bases between. There are 14 residues in the CDR3. The germline V gene encodes CDR1 SGHTA and CDR2 FQGNSA. The CDR3 DNA reads as TGTGCCAGCAGCTTAGCCGGGGGCCCGAACATTCAGTACTTC. This sequence encodes CASSLAGGPNIQYF.